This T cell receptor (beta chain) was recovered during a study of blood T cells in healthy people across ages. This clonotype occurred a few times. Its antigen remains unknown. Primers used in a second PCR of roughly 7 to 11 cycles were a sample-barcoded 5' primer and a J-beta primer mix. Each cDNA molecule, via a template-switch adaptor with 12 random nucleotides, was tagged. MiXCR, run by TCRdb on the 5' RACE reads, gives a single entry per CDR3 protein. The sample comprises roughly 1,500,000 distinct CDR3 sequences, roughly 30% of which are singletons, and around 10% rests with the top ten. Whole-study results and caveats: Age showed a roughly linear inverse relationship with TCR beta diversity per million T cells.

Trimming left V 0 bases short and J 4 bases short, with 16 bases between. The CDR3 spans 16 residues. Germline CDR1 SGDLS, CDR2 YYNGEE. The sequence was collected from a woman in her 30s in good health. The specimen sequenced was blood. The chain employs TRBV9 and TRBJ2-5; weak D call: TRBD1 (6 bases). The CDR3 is CASSVEGGLRGETQYF. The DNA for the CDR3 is TGTGCCAGCAGCGTAGAAGGGGGTTTGAGGGGAGAGACCCAGTACTTC.